The present T cell receptor (beta chain) was sequenced within a study of CD8+ T cells in alopecia areata. Study-level findings and limits: Besides other cells, scalp samples also yield sequences of resident alphabeta T cells from normal skin. Affected lesional scalp, above all in alopecia totalis/universalis, was more clonal than normal scalp.

Comment on this clone: As yet, its antigen is unknown.

Treatment: oral pan-JAK inhibitor, 5-10 mg twice daily. This CDR3 is built from 11 residues. V gave up 7 bases and J gave up 6 bases, with 10 bases separating them. Germline loops: CDR1 DFQATT, CDR2 SNEGSKA (reference sequence). Reverse transcribed after extraction, RNA yielded cDNA as the sequencing template. The method was immunoSEQ multiplex PCR; TCRdb's version includes in-frame clones alone and lacks a portion of them. The table includes under 250,000 clones, roughly 56% detected once. This specimen was CD4+ T cells sorted from blood, taken at week 4, from a patient treated with tofacitinib. V gene TRBV20-1 combines with J gene TRBJ2-4; D remains ambiguous. The origin of this receptor is a human donor with alopecia areata. DNA of the CDR3: TGCAGTGGTTTCTCGACAAACATTCAGTACTTC. As protein: CSGFSTNIQYF.